The rows below give T cell receptor beta chains drawn from one sample of a study of identical twins. Each CDR3 protein gets one entry after TCRdb re-called the 5' RACE reads with MiXCR. The sample consists of 350,000 to 500,000 distinct CDR3 sequences, roughly 18% of them appearing once. Sample: naive T cells sorted from blood. These receptors all stem from a man aged 45-60 years in good health. CDR3s include the opening cysteine and the closing phenylalanine or tryptophan. The D gene is left open where the match is weak. Expanded clones are given a class, and other clones once, few, many or no size at all.

j_gene | abundance | v_gene | d_gene | CDR3aa | CDR3nt
TRBJ2-7 | many | TRBV5-6 | - | CASSLVSLSSYEQYF | TGTGCCAGCAGCTTGGTCAGCCTTAGCTCCTACGAGCAGTACTTC
TRBJ2-2 | - | TRBV6-2/TRBV6-3 | - | CASSYLEYTGELFF | TGTGCCAGCAGTTACCTGGAGTACACCGGGGAGCTGTTTTTT
TRBJ2-5 | many | TRBV9 | - | CASSVDWETQYF | TGTGCCAGCAGCGTAGATTGGGAGACCCAGTACTTC
TRBJ2-4 | many | TRBV12-3/TRBV12-4 | - | CASSLAQGKNIQYF | TGTGCCAGCAGTTTAGCACAAGGCAAAAACATTCAGTACTTC
TRBJ1-5 | many | TRBV20-1 | TRBD1 | CSATPGQGARQPQHF | TGCAGTGCTACCCCGGGACAGGGGGCCCGACAGCCCCAGCATTTT
TRBJ2-1 | - | TRBV30 | - | CAWSVRGDEQFF | TGTGCCTGGAGTGTACGCGGAGATGAGCAGTTCTTC
TRBJ2-1 | few | TRBV5-1 | - | CASSLASGFYNEQFF | TGCGCCAGCAGCTTGGCCAGCGGGTTCTACAATGAGCAGTTCTTC
TRBJ2-1 | - | TRBV20-1 | TRBD1 | CSGTGDRVRLNEQFF | TGCAGTGGGACAGGGGACCGGGTCAGGCTCAATGAGCAGTTCTTC
TRBJ2-7 | - | TRBV28 | TRBD1 | CASSLDRVLEQYF | TGTGCCAGCAGTTTAGACAGGGTCCTCGAGCAGTACTTC
TRBJ2-3 | - | TRBV20-1 | - | CSVGLPGSGTDTQYF | TGCAGTGTGGGGCTACCCGGGAGTGGTACAGATACGCAGTATTTT
TRBJ2-1 | - | TRBV4-3 | - | CASRHDRYNEQFF | TGCGCCAGCAGACATGACAGGTACAATGAGCAGTTCTTC
TRBJ2-1 | few | TRBV5-1 | TRBD2 | CASTSAGAYYNEQFF | TGCGCCAGCACGTCAGCGGGGGCCTACTACAATGAGCAGTTCTTC
TRBJ2-7 | few | TRBV7-2 | TRBD2 | CASSLAIAGGLYEQYF | TGTGCCAGCAGCTTAGCAATAGCGGGAGGGCTCTACGAGCAGTACTTC
TRBJ2-3 | - | TRBV15 | TRBD1 | CATSRGTGGADTQYF | TGTGCCACCAGCAGAGGGACAGGGGGCGCCGATACGCAGTATTTT
TRBJ2-2 | few | TRBV6-5 | - | CASSFRDWLGGGELFF | TGTGCCAGCAGTTTCCGGGACTGGCTAGGGGGCGGGGAGCTGTTTTTT
TRBJ1-1 | many | TRBV9 | - | CASSAHGGRNTEAFF | TGTGCCAGCAGCGCCCATGGGGGGCGAAACACTGAAGCTTTCTTT
TRBJ2-1 | once | TRBV28 | TRBD1 | CASSWGTGFDNEQFF | TGTGCCAGCAGTTGGGGGACAGGGTTCGACAATGAGCAGTTCTTC
TRBJ2-2 | few | TRBV6-1 | - | CASSAFGAGELFF | TGTGCCAGCAGCGCCTTTGGGGCCGGGGAGCTGTTTTTT
TRBJ2-2 | - | TRBV25-1 | - | CASSGGLASGELFF | TGTGCCAGCAGCGGGGGCCTCGCTTCCGGGGAGCTGTTTTTT
TRBJ1-2 | few | TRBV3-1 | - | CASSQDPSYGYTF | TGTGCCAGCAGCCAAGATCCCAGCTATGGCTACACCTTC
TRBJ2-1 | many | TRBV5-1 | - | CASSLEGREQFF | TGCGCCAGCAGCTTGGAAGGCCGGGAGCAGTTCTTC
TRBJ1-1 | many | TRBV6-2/TRBV6-3 | - | CASSYLLEGVTFF | TGTGCCAGCAGTTACTTGTTGGAGGGGGTAACTTTCTTT
TRBJ1-1 | few | TRBV4-2 | - | CASSPHHGAGIRDTEAFF | TGTGCCAGCAGCCCTCACCACGGAGCAGGGATCCGGGACACTGAAGCTTTCTTT
TRBJ2-7 | - | TRBV7-9 | - | CASRLRVGVYEQYF | TGTGCCAGCAGGCTCAGGGTCGGAGTCTACGAGCAGTACTTC
TRBJ2-2 | - | TRBV10-1 | - | CASSESPGELFF | TGCGCCAGCAGTGAGTCCCCCGGGGAGCTGTTTTTT
TRBJ1-5 | few | TRBV5-1 | TRBD1 | CASSWTGASNQPQHF | TGCGCCAGCAGCTGGACAGGAGCTAGCAATCAGCCCCAGCATTTT
TRBJ2-2 | - | TRBV6-2/TRBV6-3 | - | CASKKIAANTGELFF | TGTGCCAGCAAAAAGATAGCGGCGAACACCGGGGAGCTGTTTTTT
TRBJ1-1 | few | TRBV4-3 | TRBD1 | CASSRGTERAFF | TGCGCCAGCAGCCGAGGGACAGAGAGGGCTTTCTTT
TRBJ1-1 | - | TRBV20-1 | - | CSARDIATAGTEAFF | TGCAGTGCTAGAGATATAGCGACAGCGGGTACTGAAGCTTTCTTT
TRBJ2-4 | few | TRBV12-3/TRBV12-4 | TRBD1 | CASSLRGQLAKNIQYF | TGTGCCAGCAGTTTAAGGGGGCAACTAGCCAAAAACATTCAGTACTTC
TRBJ2-7 | many | TRBV7-2 | TRBD1 | CASRSGGSYEQYF | TGTGCCAGCCGCTCAGGGGGCTCCTACGAGCAGTACTTC
TRBJ2-7 | - | TRBV27 | TRBD2 | CASSSNPFLSGIVSYEQYF | TGTGCCAGCAGTTCGAACCCGTTCCTGAGCGGGATCGTCTCCTACGAGCAGTACTTC